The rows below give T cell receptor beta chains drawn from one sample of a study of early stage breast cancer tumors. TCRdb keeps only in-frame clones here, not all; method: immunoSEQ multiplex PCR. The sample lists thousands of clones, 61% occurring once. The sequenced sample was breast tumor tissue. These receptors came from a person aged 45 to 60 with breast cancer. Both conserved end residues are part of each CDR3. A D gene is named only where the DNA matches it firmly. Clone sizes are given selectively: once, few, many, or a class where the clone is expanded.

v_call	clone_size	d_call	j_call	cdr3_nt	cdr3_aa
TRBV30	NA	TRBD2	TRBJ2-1	TGTGCCTGGAGTGTGGGAGGACTAGCTTTAAATGAGCAGTTCTTC	CAWSVGGLALNEQFF
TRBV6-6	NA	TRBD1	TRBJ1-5	TGTGCCAGCAGGGATCCGGGACAGGTTTTAAATCAGCCCCAGCATTTT	CASRDPGQVLNQPQHF
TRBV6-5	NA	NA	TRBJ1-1	TGTGCCAGCAGTTACTCGTGGTTTGGGCAGGGGGCTTTCTTT	CASSYSWFGQGAFF
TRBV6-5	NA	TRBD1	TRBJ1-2	TGTGCCAGCAGTTCTGAAACAGGGGCGGCGACAGGTGGCTACACCTTC	CASSSETGAATGGYTF
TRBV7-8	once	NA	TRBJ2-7	TGTGCCAGCAGAGGACTGCAGAGCTCCTACGAGCAGTACTTC	CASRGLQSSYEQYF
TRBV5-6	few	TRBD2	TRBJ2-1	TGTGCCAGCAGCTCCGAGGGGGGACTAGGGGACAATGAGCAGTTCTTC	CASSSEGGLGDNEQFF
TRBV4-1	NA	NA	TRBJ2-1	TGCGCCAGCAGCCAAGATCTGGATAGCGGAGGTGAGCAGTTCTTC	CASSQDLDSGGEQFF
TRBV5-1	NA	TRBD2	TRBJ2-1	TGCGCCAGCAGCTTGGAGGGGACTAGCGACAATGAGCAGTTCTTC	CASSLEGTSDNEQFF
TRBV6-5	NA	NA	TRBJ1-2	TGTGCCAGCAGGGGCGGGGGGGTTACCTACACCTTC	CASRGGGVTYTF
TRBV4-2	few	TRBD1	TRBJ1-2	TGTGCCAGCAGCCAAGAGCAGGGGGCAGTTTATGGCTACACCTTC	CASSQEQGAVYGYTF
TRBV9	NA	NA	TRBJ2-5	TGTGCCAGCAGCGCCCATGGACAGAGAGTAACAGAGACCCAGTACTTC	CASSAHGQRVTETQYF
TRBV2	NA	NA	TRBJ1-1	TGTGCCAGCAGTGAATTTTTCGGAAACACTGAAGCTTTCTTT	CASSEFFGNTEAFF
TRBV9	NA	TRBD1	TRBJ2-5	TGTGCCAGCAGCCCAGAAGGGGGCTGGGAGACCCAGTACTTC	CASSPEGGWETQYF
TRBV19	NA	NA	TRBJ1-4	TGTGCCAGTAGACGGACAGTCGCAACTAATGAAAAACTGTTTTTT	CASRRTVATNEKLFF
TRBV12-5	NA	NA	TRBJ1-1	TGTGCTAGTGGACCCCTCGACTCCGGTTGGAACACTGAAGCTTTCTTT	CASGPLDSGWNTEAFF
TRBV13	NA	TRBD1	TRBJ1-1	TGTGCCAGCAGCGTAGTAACAGGGGTGAACACTGAAGCTTTCTTT	CASSVVTGVNTEAFF
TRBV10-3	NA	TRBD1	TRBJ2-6	TGTGCCATCAGTGACTCAGGGGGCAGTGGGGCCAACGTCCTGACTTTC	CAISDSGGSGANVLTF
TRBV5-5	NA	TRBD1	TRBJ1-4	TGTGCCAGCAGCTTGCAGGGGGCCGGCCCTGAAAAACTGTTTTTT	CASSLQGAGPEKLFF
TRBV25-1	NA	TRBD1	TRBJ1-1	TGTGCCAGCAGTGACTGGGGACAGGGGCGAACGGAAGCTTTCTTT	CASSDWGQGRTEAFF
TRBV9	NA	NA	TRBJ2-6	TGTGCCAGCGCTCTCAAACAAAGTCGGGCCAACGTCCTGACTTTC	CASALKQSRANVLTF
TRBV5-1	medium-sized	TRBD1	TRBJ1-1	TGCGCCAGCAGCTTGTTAGGACAGGGCTCGAACACTGAAGCTTTCTTT	CASSLLGQGSNTEAFF
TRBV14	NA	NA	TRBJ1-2	TGTGCCAGCAGCCAAGATCGGCGGGGTGGCTACACCTTC	CASSQDRRGGYTF
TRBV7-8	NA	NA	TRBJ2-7	TGTGCCAGCAGCTTAGGGGGGGGGCCCTACGAGCAGTACTTC	CASSLGGGPYEQYF
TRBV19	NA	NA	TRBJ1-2	TGTGCCAGTAGTATAAATGTTGGCAGGGAGGGCGGCTACACCTTC	CASSINVGREGGYTF
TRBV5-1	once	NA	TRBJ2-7	TGCGCCAGCAGCTTGGGACTCGATCCGTACGAGCAGTACTTC	CASSLGLDPYEQYF
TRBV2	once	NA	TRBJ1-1	TGTGCCAGCAGAGAAAACACAGGGAATAAAGCTTTCTTT	CASRENTGNKAFF
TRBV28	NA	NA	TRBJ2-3	TGTGCCAGCACCAACACAGATACGCAGTATTTT	CASTNTDTQYF
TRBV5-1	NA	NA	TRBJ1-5	TGCGCCAGCAGCCCGGGACACGGAGATTCCAATCAGCCCCAGCATTTT	CASSPGHGDSNQPQHF
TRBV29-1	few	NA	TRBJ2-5	TGCAGCGTTGAAGAATTCGGGATTCTAGGGACCCAGTACTTC	CSVEEFGILGTQYF
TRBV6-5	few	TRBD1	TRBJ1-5	TGTGCCAGCAATCGGCAGGGGGTAAATCAGCCCCAGCATTTT	CASNRQGVNQPQHF
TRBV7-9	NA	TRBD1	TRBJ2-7	TGTGCCAGCACCCGGGACAGGGACCCCTACGTAGTGTACTTC	CASTRDRDPYVVYF
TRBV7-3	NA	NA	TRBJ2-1	TGTGCCAGCAGCTTTACAGCCTACAATGAGCAGTTCTTC	CASSFTAYNEQFF
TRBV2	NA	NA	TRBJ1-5	TGTGCCAGCAGGGAAACATCGGGGAGCAATCAGCCCCAGCATTTT	CASRETSGSNQPQHF
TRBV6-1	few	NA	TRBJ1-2	TGTGCCAGCAGTGAAGAGATAGGCCAGTTAGTCTATGGCTACACCTTC	CASSEEIGQLVYGYTF
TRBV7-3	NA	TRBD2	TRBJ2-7	TGTGCCAGCAGCTTAGGGGGAGGACTAGCGTGGGGCGAGCAGTACTTC	CASSLGGGLAWGEQYF
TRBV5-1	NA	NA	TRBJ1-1	TGCGCCAGCAGCCCCGGACAGCTACCCATAAACACTGAAGCTTTCTTT	CASSPGQLPINTEAFF
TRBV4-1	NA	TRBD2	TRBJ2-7	TGCGCCAGCAGAGTTACGGCTAGCGGGACGTACGAGCAGTACTTC	CASRVTASGTYEQYF
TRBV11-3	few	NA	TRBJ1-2	TGTGCCAGCAGCTTAGAAAGGGGAGGCTACACCTTC	CASSLERGGYTF
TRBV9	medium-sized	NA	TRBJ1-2	TGTGCCAGCAGCGTAGATGGGGCGTCCGGTGGCTACACCTTC	CASSVDGASGGYTF
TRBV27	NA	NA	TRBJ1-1	TGTGCCAGCAGTTTATCAGGGAGGGTTAGGACTGAAGCTTTCTTT	CASSLSGRVRTEAFF
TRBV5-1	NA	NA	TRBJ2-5	TGCGCCAGCAGCTTGACCGGGGCCCCGCTCCAAGAGACCCAGTACTTC	CASSLTGAPLQETQYF
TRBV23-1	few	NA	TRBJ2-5	TGCGCCAGACCTAGAGACGCCCAAGAGACCCAGTACTTC	CARPRDAQETQYF
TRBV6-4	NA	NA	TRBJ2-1	TGTGCCAGCAGTGACACCAGTTTTGCTAGAAATGAGCAGTTCTTC	CASSDTSFARNEQFF
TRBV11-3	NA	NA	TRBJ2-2	TGTGCCAGCAGTGCTAGTAGCCTCGAAAACACCGGGGAGCTGTTTTTT	CASSASSLENTGELFF
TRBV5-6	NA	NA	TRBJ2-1	TGTGCCAGCAGTCCCATGGGACGGACCTCCTACAATGAGCAGTTCTTC	CASSPMGRTSYNEQFF
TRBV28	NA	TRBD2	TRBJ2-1	TGTGCCAGCAGTTTTACGGCTAGCGGGAGGCCGAACTACAATGAGCAGTTCTTC	CASSFTASGRPNYNEQFF
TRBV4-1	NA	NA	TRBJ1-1	TGCGCCAGCAGCCAATATGTGGGGTCTGAAGCTTTCTTT	CASSQYVGSEAFF
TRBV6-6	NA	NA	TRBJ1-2	TGTGCCAGCAGTCTTCAGGGTACCTATGGCTACACCTTC	CASSLQGTYGYTF
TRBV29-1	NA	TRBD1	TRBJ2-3	TGCAGCGTCCGCCTGGGACAGGGTAGCACAGATACGCAGTATTTT	CSVRLGQGSTDTQYF
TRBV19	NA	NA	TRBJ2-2	TGTGCCAGTAGGGGGCAGGGGAGGGGTACCGGGGAGCTGTTTTTT	CASRGQGRGTGELFF